One sample yielded the 30 T cell receptor beta chains listed below, sequenced in a study of T cells in Graves' hyperthyroidism and ophthalmopathy. Amplified regions were TCR beta CDR3 sequences from RNA transcripts. First-round RT-PCR of the TCR CDR3 relied on the HTBI primer set. TCRdb passed the multiplex PCR reads through MiXCR, listing each CDR3 protein once. The table has about 380,000 distinct CDR3 sequences, approximately 15% seen once. Sequences were obtained from blood. Every receptor here comes from an older woman with Graves' hyperthyroidism.

This clonotype has a count of ten or more. The rearrangement uses TRBV3-1 and TRBJ1-1; D not resolved. Trimming cost V 2 bases and J 8 bases, with 9 bases left between them. Germline V gene lookup returns CDR1 LGHDT and CDR2 YNNKEL (reference sequence). This CDR3 spans 12 amino acids. The CDR3 protein is CASSQSEQEAFF. CDR3 nucleotide sequence: TGTGCCAGCAGCCAATCCGAACAGGAAGCTTTCTTT.

This clonotype was observed a single time. Since a much larger clone is just one base distant, this may be a read error. This chain links TRBV30 with TRBJ2-1, with 7 bases lining up with TRBD2. Per germline, CDR1 GTSNPN and CDR2 SVGIG (reference sequence). Germline trimming cut 6 bases from V and 5 bases from J; bases unmatched to any gene: 10. The CDR3 is 14 residues long. CDR3 bases: TGTGCCTGTTCGCGACTAGCCGCCGACAATGAGCAGTTCTTC. Protein: CACSRLAADNEQFF.

This clonotype showed up many times. The chain is built from TRBV5-1 and TRBJ1-6, with 7 nucleotides matching TRBD1. This CDR3 has 15 amino acids. In germline, CDR1 is SGHRS, CDR2 YFSETQ. V trimming: 1 base; J trimming: 8 bases; junction bases outside the gene matches: 6. Here the CDR3 DNA reads TGCGCCAGCAGCTTGACGGGACAGCAGTATTCACCCCTCCACTTT. Protein: CASSLTGQQYSPLHF.

This clonotype was counted many times. The V call is TRBV18, the J call TRBJ1-2, with TRBD1 matching over 10 bases. Germline V lookup: CDR1 KGHSH, CDR2 LQKENI. Germline trimming cut 4 bases from V and 4 bases from J; bases unmatched to any gene: 6. This CDR3 region has 15 residues. CDR3 sequence: CASSQPGQGSYGYTF. The CDR3, as DNA: TGTGCCAGCTCACAACCGGGACAGGGGAGCTATGGCTACACCTTC.

At least ten counts were recorded for this clonotype. The rearrangement uses TRBV6-5 and TRBJ1-2; a weak D match, TRBD1 (5 bases). The CDR3 spans 18 residues. V shed 2 bases and J shed 5 bases, with 24 bases lying between them. CDR1 and CDR2 from the germline V gene are MNHEY and SVGAGI. CDR3: CASSYAGLGPVGLYGYTF. The CDR3 region has the DNA TGTGCCAGCAGTTACGCAGGGTTGGGACCAGTAGGTCTTTATGGCTACACCTTC.

The rearrangement links TRBV19 to TRBJ2-3; D gene ambiguous. CDR1 is LNHDA, CDR2 SQIVND, per germline (reference sequence). The CDR3 runs to 13 residues. Trimming took off 6 bases at V and 6 bases at J, with 13 bases between the two ends. CDR3 in amino acids: CASRGQVWDTQYF. The CDR3 coding sequence is TGTGCCAGTAGGGGCCAGGTCTGGGATACGCAGTATTTT. The whole variable domain, remainder taken from reference TRBV19 and TRBJ2-3, is DGGITQSPKYLFRKEGQNVTLSCEQNLNHDAMYWYRQDPGQGLRLIYYSQIVNDFQKGDIAEGYSVSREKKESFPLTVTSAQKNPTAFYLCASRGQVWDTQYFGPGTRLTVL.

There are a few counts of this clonotype. The CDR3 bases are TGTGCCAGCAGCCAAGCGCCGGTAGGAGAGACCCAGTACTTC. Protein product: CASSQAPVGETQYF. The rearrangement joins TRBV4-2 to TRBJ2-5; D is ambiguous. Trimming cost V 1 base and J 4 bases, with 10 bases left between them. CDR3 size: 14 residues. Germline V gene sequence: CDR1 LGHNA, CDR2 YNFKEQ.

This clonotype was found a few times. This rearrangement joins TRBV27 to TRBJ2-7, with D perhaps TRBD1 or TRBD2 (5 bases each). The CDR3 runs 14 residues. CDR1 is MNHEY and CDR2 is SMNVEV in the germline V gene (reference sequence). V lost 3 bases and J 3 bases, leaving 12 bases between the germline ends. This CDR3 is CASSFRGPNYEQYF. CDR3 sequence (DNA): TGTGCCAGCAGTTTCCGGGGCCCGAACTACGAGCAGTACTTC.

This rearrangement joins TRBV7-2 to TRBJ2-7; D gene unclear. The CDR3 totals 14 residues. Germline assignment: CDR1 SGHTA and CDR2 FQGNSA. The germline V and J ends were trimmed by 0 bases and 7 bases, with 13 bases remaining between them. CDR3: CASSLALALEEQYF. The DNA for the CDR3 is TGTGCCAGCAGCTTAGCGCTGGCCTTGGAGGAGCAGTACTTC. Complete variable domain (other parts from reference TRBV7-2 and TRBJ2-7): GAGVSQSPSNKVTEKGKDVELRCDPISGHTALYWYRQSLGQGLEFLIYFQGNSAPDKSGLPSDRFSAERTGGSVSTLTIQRTQQEDSAVYLCASSLALALEEQYFGPGTRLTVT.

This clonotype was seen many times. The chain is built from TRBV2 and TRBJ2-5; D not certain. This CDR3 is 16 amino acids long. V dropped 6 bases and J dropped 6 bases, with 23 bases sitting between them. Germline CDR1 is SNHLY and CDR2 is FYNNEI. CDR3 residues: CASSYRSWDNKQTQYF. CDR3 DNA: TGTGCCAGCAGCTACCGCTCGTGGGATAACAAGCAGACCCAGTACTTC.

A few counts support this clonotype. The rearrangement uses TRBV20-1 and TRBJ1-5, with 7 nucleotides matching TRBD1. This CDR3 has 14 residues. The germline gives CDR1 DFQATT, CDR2 SNEGSKA (reference sequence). V lost 0 bases, J lost 9 bases, and 8 bases stayed unmatched. The CDR3 is CSARDSQGEWPQHF. CDR3 coding DNA: TGCAGTGCTAGAGATTCGCAGGGGGAATGGCCCCAGCATTTT.

This clonotype was seen repeatedly, ten times or more. This rearrangement joins TRBV30 to TRBJ2-7; possibly TRBD1 or TRBD2 for D (6 bases each). The CDR3 is 11 residues long. With 2 bases removed from V and 6 bases from J, the gap between germline ends came to 8 bases. The germline gives CDR1 GTSNPN, CDR2 SVGIG (reference sequence). The CDR3 sequence: CAWSTGAEQYF. Written as DNA, the CDR3 is TGTGCCTGGAGTACGGGGGCCGAGCAGTACTTC.

Of note for this clonotype: Since a much larger clone is just one base distant, this may be a read error. The V call is TRBV24-1, the J call TRBJ2-3; 8 positions agree with TRBD1. This CDR3 spans 15 amino acids. Germline loops: CDR1 KGHDR, CDR2 SFDVKD. Trimming took 4 bases from V and 6 from J; bases not matched to a gene: 8. CDR3 sequence: CATSDRTGGWDTQYF. DNA of the CDR3: TGTGCCACCAGTGACCGTACAGGGGGGTGGGATACGCAGTATTTT.

CDR3 coding DNA: TGTGCCAGTAGCGTCGGACTAGCGGGGACGACAGATACGCAGTATTTT. Its protein product is CASSVGLAGTTDTQYF. The chain joins TRBV19 to TRBJ2-3; 12 bases match TRBD2. Germline V gene sequence: CDR1 LNHDA, CDR2 SQIVND (reference sequence). J gave up 3 bases and V 6 bases, and 7 bases lay outside the gene matches. The CDR3 consists of 16 residues. Full variable domain (missing parts from reference TRBV19 and TRBJ2-3): DGGITQSPKYLFRKEGQNVTLSCEQNLNHDAMYWYRQDPGQGLRLIYYSQIVNDFQKGDIAEGYSVSREKKESFPLTVTSAQKNPTAFYLCASSVGLAGTTDTQYFGPGTRLTVL.

This clonotype was detected only a few times. The V gene is TRBV11-3, the J gene TRBJ2-2; the D is unclear. V dropped 5 bases and J dropped 4 bases, with 8 bases sitting between them. Per germline, CDR1 SGHNT and CDR2 YENEEA. The CDR3 contains 13 residues. In DNA, the CDR3 is TGTGCCAGCAGCCAGACCCTCACCGGGGAGCTGTTTTTT. Translating gives CASSQTLTGELFF. The whole variable domain, filled in from reference TRBV11-3 and TRBJ2-2, reads EAGVVQSPRYKIIEKKQPVAFWCNPISGHNTLYWYLQNLGQGPELLIRYENEEAVDDSQLPKDRFSAERLKGVDSTLKIQPAELGDSAVYLCASSQTLTGELFFGEGSRLTVL.

In its sample, this clonotype was seen many times. This chain connects TRBV28 to TRBJ1-4; D possibly corresponds to TRBD1 (5 bases). Trimming pared 5 bases from V and 6 bases from J, leaving 28 bases between. The CDR3 spans 19 residues. The germline V gene encodes CDR1 MDHEN and CDR2 SYDVKM. The DNA of the CDR3 is TGTGCCAGCAGTCCCCGGGACGGGATCATTAGTGATGGTGATGAAAAACTGTTTTTT. Translated, it gives CASSPRDGIISDGDEKLFF.

This clonotype has at least ten counts. V usage is TRBV15 and J usage is TRBJ2-1; no clear D gene. V lost 5 bases, J lost 4 bases, and 3 bases lay in between. Germline V gene sequence: CDR1 LNHNV, CDR2 YYDKDF (reference sequence). The CDR3 is 11 residues long. The CDR3 sequence: CATSEYNEQFF. In DNA, the CDR3 is TGTGCCACCAGCGAGTACAATGAGCAGTTCTTC.

This clonotype was recorded at least ten times. The rearrangement links TRBV28 to TRBJ1-5, with 9 nucleotides matching TRBD1. The CDR3 length is 16 residues. Germline V lookup: CDR1 MDHEN, CDR2 SYDVKM. V trimming: 4 bases; J trimming: 7 bases; junction bases outside the gene matches: 11. The CDR3 DNA reads as TGTGCCAGCAGTTCCTCCGGGACAGGGCGAGGGCAGCCCCAGCATTTT. It translates to CASSSSGTGRGQPQHF.

This sequence joins TRBV18 and TRBJ2-1; D possibly corresponds to TRBD2 (6 bases). Trimming cost V 2 bases and J 0 bases, with 8 bases left between them. Per the germline V gene, CDR1 is KGHSH and CDR2 is LQKENI. The CDR3 extends over 15 amino acids. CDR3 nucleotide sequence: TGTGCCAGCTCACCAGTGGAGGGCTCCTACAATGAGCAGTTCTTC. Protein: CASSPVEGSYNEQFF.

Many counts were recorded for this clonotype. The J gene is TRBJ2-3, the V gene TRBV28; 8 bases align to TRBD2. The CDR3 covers 15 residues. V shed 6 bases, J shed 6 bases, and the junction held 11 bases outside the gene matches. Germline CDR1 reads MDHEN; CDR2 reads SYDVKM. The CDR3 here is CASRDGAGVWDTQYF. The DNA of the CDR3 is TGTGCCAGCAGGGACGGAGCGGGAGTATGGGATACGCAGTATTTT.

At least ten counts were recorded for this clonotype. This chain joins TRBV27 and TRBJ2-1; 12 bases match TRBD2. The CDR3 is 16 residues long. Trimming at V came to 5 bases and at J to 5 bases, leaving 7 bases not matched to a gene. Germline V gene sequence: CDR1 MNHEY, CDR2 SMNVEV (reference sequence). CDR3 region: CASSKGLAGRDNEQFF. CDR3 sequence (DNA): TGTGCCAGCAGTAAAGGACTAGCGGGAAGGGACAATGAGCAGTTCTTC.

This clonotype was picked up many times. The V gene is TRBV2, the J gene TRBJ2-5; the match to TRBD2 covers 7 bases. The germline V gene encodes CDR1 SNHLY and CDR2 FYNNEI. The V segment lost 5 bases and the J segment 7 bases; nucleotides outside the gene matches: 10. CDR3 length: 14 amino acids. In DNA form, the CDR3 reads TGTGCCAGCAGTTTAGCGGGCCCCACGGGGACCCAGTACTTC. The encoded protein is CASSLAGPTGTQYF.

Only a few counts were recorded for this clonotype. The chain recombines TRBV10-3 with TRBJ2-1; 8 bases line up with TRBD2. This CDR3 contains 18 residues. Losses at the gene ends were 2 bases for V and 2 bases for J; bases not matched to a gene: 11. Germline V gives CDR1 ENHRY, CDR2 SYGVKD. In nucleotides, the CDR3 is TGTGCCATCAGTGAGGAGGTCGTACTAGCGGATACCTACAATGAGCAGTTCTTC. Its translation is CAISEEVVLADTYNEQFF.

This chain connects TRBV15 to TRBJ2-1, with 11 bases lining up with TRBD2. This CDR3 has 20 amino acids. Germline loops: CDR1 LNHNV, CDR2 YYDKDF (reference sequence). Trimming cost V 0 bases and J 6 bases; bases outside gene matches: 16. CDR3 sequence: CATSRDFPRLAGGLVNEQFF. DNA of the CDR3: TGTGCCACCAGCAGAGATTTCCCTCGGCTAGCGGGAGGCCTTGTCAATGAGCAGTTCTTC.

Comments on this clonotype: Just one base apart from a much larger clone, this may be a read error. The chain carries TRBV12-3 or TRBV12-4 and TRBJ2-1, with no clear D. The DNA end is more similar to TRBJ2-7, so the J call may be wrong. This CDR3 is 15 amino acids long. The CDR3 loop reads CASSPRAAAYNEQYF. DNA for the CDR3: TGTGCCAGCAGTCCTCGGGCGGCGGCCTACAATGAGCAGTACTTC.

This chain joins TRBV6-1 and TRBJ2-1; TRBD2 agrees at 15 bases. Losses at the gene ends were 6 bases for V and 9 bases for J; bases not matched to a gene: 3. The CDR3 has 14 amino acids. In germline, CDR1 is MNHNS, CDR2 SASEGT. CDR3 sequence: CASSRTSGRGEQFF. In DNA, the CDR3 is TGTGCCAGCAGCAGGACTAGCGGGAGGGGTGAGCAGTTCTTC.

Concerning this clonotype: A much bigger clone sits one base away, suggesting this may be a read error. The CDR3 nucleotides read TGTGCCTGCAGTTTAAGGGATCGGGGCGGGGAGCTGTTTTTT. This translates into CACSLRDRGGELFF. V and J are TRBV12-3 or TRBV12-4 and TRBJ2-2, with TRBD2 as a possible D gene (5 bases). The CDR3 spans 14 residues.

In the case of this clonotype: A clone one base away is much larger, so this may be a read error. The chain carries TRBV11-3 and TRBJ2-7; 12 positions agree with TRBD2. Germline CDR1 and CDR2: SGHNT and YENEEA. V was clipped by 5 bases and J by 6 bases; unmatched bases: 8. The CDR3 spans 15 residues. CDR3 sequence (DNA): TGTGCCAGCAGCATATCGGGACTAGCGGGCTGCGAGCAGTACTTC. Protein sequence: CASSISGLAGCEQYF.

This clonotype was recorded many times. The gene calls are TRBV6-1 and TRBJ2-3, with 8 bases that match TRBD2. Germline CDR1 and CDR2: MNHNS and SASEGT. This CDR3 has 17 amino acids. Trimming at V came to 5 bases and at J to 1 base, leaving 11 bases not matched to a gene. CDR3 loop: CASSPSGGGKGTDTQYF. The CDR3 DNA is TGTGCCAGCAGTCCAAGCGGGGGAGGGAAGGGCACAGATACGCAGTATTTT.

As regards this clonotype: The junction departs from germline at one end; a sequencing error may be responsible. The V gene is TRBV11-2, the J gene TRBJ2-3; 7 bases agree with TRBD1. This CDR3 spans 16 amino acids. Germline CDR1 SGHAT, CDR2 FQNNGV. The CDR3 sequence is CASSPKGARDTDTRYF. The DNA of the CDR3 is TGTGCCAGCAGCCCGAAGGGGGCTCGGGACACAGATACGCGGTATTTT.